The TCR beta chain under discussion was sequenced for a study of shared clonotypes between healthy human individuals. The V end lost 2 bases, the J end lost 8 bases, and 18 bases lay between the germline ends. CDR1 and CDR2 (germline): GTSNPN, SVGIG (reference sequence). The CDR3 totals 14 residues. The method was immunoSEQ multiplex PCR; TCRdb's version includes in-frame clones alone and lacks a portion of them. Seen here are over a million clones, about 80% observed once, and the top ten hold more than 0.55%. The sequencing input was memory CD4+ T cells from PBMCs. Subset meaning: CD45RA-negative fraction. The sequence was obtained from a young man in good health. Some clones in this sample may be carry-over from other donors' samples. The chain joins TRBV30 to TRBJ1-2; tentative D call: TRBD1 (5 bases). The CDR3 sequence is CAWSKKGEGRGYTF. CDR3 DNA: TGTGCCTGGAGTAAGAAAGGGGAAGGACGAGGCTACACCTTC.